A single TCR beta chain is shown here with its context. There is no known antigen for this receptor. It has no much larger one-base neighbor in the sample; base qualities were not kept. The data belong to a study of blood T cell repertoires in COVID-19 (dated by TCRdb to the early 2020s). Regarding the complete study: Samples covering the acute and convalescent phases of COVID-19 were provided by collaborators in the United States, Italy and Spain. The prospective study material was composed of cDNA or gDNA derived from T cells, B-cell-depleted T cells, or PBMCs. The repertoires were released in a freely available public database meant as a resource for research on the immune response to SARS-CoV-2. Deeply sampled blood TCRbeta repertoires from subjects exposed to, actively infected with, or recovered from COVID-19 were included in the dataset. Where available, HLA class I and class II types were taken from metadata supplied by the sample provider and were not determined by assay-based typing. Samples came from the ongoing ImmuneRACE study (first 160 participants) plus 1,254 subjects from 6 global collaborators. Nearly every sample came with metadata listing a de-identified subject ID, COVID-19 status, age in years and sex.

The immunoSEQ Assay, a bias-controlled multiplex PCR, was used to amplify TCRbeta CDR3 regions from genomic DNA. The published analysis was carried out like this. Within the assay, amplification of reference gene primers was used to estimate how many nucleated cells each sample contained. Sequence reads were collapsed and filtered to measure the absolute abundance of every unique TCRbeta CDR3 rearrangement. For each sample, productive Simpson clonality was calculated as the square root of Simpson's diversity index across productive rearrangements. Held by TCRdb, this immuneACCESS table contains in-frame sequences only and omits some clones. Under half of the omission traces to an unresolved V gene where checked; the cause of the rest is unknown. V and J calls and clone size are as listed in that table; D and trimming were resolved from the DNA. The sample yields about 220,000 clones; roughly 84% were counted once. Together, the top ten hold around 20% of the sample.

What the work shows at the level of the full study, not this receptor alone: The quantity of clinical and demographic metadata differed by source and by participant and was supplied without curation.

Each collaborating institution followed its own protocols to collect whole blood in K2EDTA tubes. For TCRbeta analysis, collaborator samples were shipped as frozen whole blood, as isolated PBMCs, or as DNA extracted from either sample type. From the cysteine up to the phenylalanine, the CDR3 has a length of 16 residues. This entry keeps only the CDR3 DNA: 48 bases, framed from base 1. CDR1 SEHNR and CDR2 FQNEAQ were looked up in the germline V gene (reference sequence). The germline V end is reduced by 4 bases and the J end by 5 bases; junction bases left unmatched: 10. This TCR derives from a man younger than 45 with active or convalescent COVID-19. Source material: peripheral blood. The chain is encoded by TRBV7-9 joined to TRBJ1-4; 7 bases in the middle match TRBD1. CDR3 reads: CASSSTGRGENEKLFF. The base sequence is TGTGCCAGCAGCTCGACAGGGCGAGGTGAAAATGAAAAACTGTTTTTT. Supplemented by the reference TRBV7-9 and TRBJ1-4 proteins around the CDR3, the complete variable domain is DTGVSQNPRHKITKRGQNVTFRCDPISEHNRLYWYRQTLGQGPEFLTYFQNEAQLEKSRLLSDRFSAERPKGSFSTLEIQRTEQGDSAMYLCASSSTGRGENEKLFFGSGTQLSVL.